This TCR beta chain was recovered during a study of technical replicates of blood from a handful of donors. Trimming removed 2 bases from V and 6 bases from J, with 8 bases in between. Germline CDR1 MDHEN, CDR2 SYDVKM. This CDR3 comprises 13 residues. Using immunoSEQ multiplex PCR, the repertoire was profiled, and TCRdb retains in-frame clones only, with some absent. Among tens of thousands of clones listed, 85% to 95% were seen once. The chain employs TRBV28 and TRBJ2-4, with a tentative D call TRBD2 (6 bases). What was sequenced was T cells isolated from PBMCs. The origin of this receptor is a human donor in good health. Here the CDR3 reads CASSLGGINIQYF. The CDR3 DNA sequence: TGTGCCAGCAGTTTAGGAGGGATAAACATTCAGTACTTC.